The sequence of this T cell receptor beta chain was determined in a study of blood T cell repertoires in COVID-19. Overall study context: COVID-19 samples from acute and convalescent phases originated in the United States, Italy and Spain. T cells, B-cell-depleted T cells, or PBMCs provided the cDNA or gDNA that served as material.

CDR1 is KGHDR, CDR2 SFDVKD, per germline. V shed 9 bases, J shed 2 bases, and the junction held 12 bases outside the gene matches. The CDR3 contains 17 residues. How the authors handled the data: Amplifying reference gene primers gave estimates of nucleated cell counts. TCRdb keeps only in-frame clones here, not all; method: immunoSEQ multiplex PCR. The V and J calls and clone size come from that table; D and trimming were worked out from the DNA. The sample records about 200,000 clones, roughly 82% being singletons. This chain uses TRBV24-1 with TRBJ2-2; the match to TRBD2 covers 9 bases. This TCR came from a woman aged 40 to 50 with acute or convalescent COVID-19. The sample consisted of peripheral blood. This chain's CDR3 is CATGANGRGGNTGELFF. The CDR3 coding sequence is TGTGCCACCGGCGCAAACGGGCGGGGGGGCAACACCGGGGAGCTGTTTTTT.